This TCR beta chain was captured in a study of blood T cell repertoires in COVID-19. Study at large: The United States, Italy and Spain supplied acute and convalescent COVID-19 samples.

The data were produced by immunoSEQ multiplex PCR, yet TCRdb's version contains in-frame clones alone and is incomplete. The sample includes roughly 220,000 clones, around 90% of them seen just once. Source material: PBMCs or T cells enriched from blood (not recorded which). The TCR was taken from a man aged 25 to 40 who had been exposed to COVID-19.

The CDR3 nucleotides read TGCAGCGTGGGAGTAGTCCAAGAGACCCAGTACTTC. Translation gives CSVGVVQETQYF. The chain links TRBV29-1 to TRBJ2-5, with D possibly being TRBD2 (5 bases). Trimming removed 6 bases from V and 1 base from J, with 9 bases in between. There are 12 residues in the CDR3. The V gene's germline CDR1 is SQVTM and CDR2 ANQGSEA.